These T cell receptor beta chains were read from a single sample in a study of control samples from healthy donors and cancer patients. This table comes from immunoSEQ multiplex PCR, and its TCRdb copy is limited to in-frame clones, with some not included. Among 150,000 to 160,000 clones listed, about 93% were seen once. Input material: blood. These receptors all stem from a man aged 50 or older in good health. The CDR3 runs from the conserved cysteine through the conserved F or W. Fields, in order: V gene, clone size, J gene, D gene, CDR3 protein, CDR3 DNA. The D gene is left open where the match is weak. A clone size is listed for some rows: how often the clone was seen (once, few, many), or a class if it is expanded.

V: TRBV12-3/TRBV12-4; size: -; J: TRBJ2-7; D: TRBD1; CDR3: CASSLRQGYEQYF; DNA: TGTGCCAGCAGCCTCAGACAGGGCTACGAGCAGTACTTC
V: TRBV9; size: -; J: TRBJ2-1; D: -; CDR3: CASSPRFLDATEQFF; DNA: TGTGCCAGCAGCCCCCGTTTTCTAGACGCCACTGAGCAGTTCTTC
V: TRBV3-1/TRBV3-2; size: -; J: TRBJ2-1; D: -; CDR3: CASSHPRDRDNEQFF; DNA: TGTGCCAGCAGCCATCCCCGGGACCGTGACAATGAGCAGTTCTTC
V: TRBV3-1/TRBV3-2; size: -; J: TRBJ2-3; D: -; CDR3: CASSQAGTQYF; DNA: TGTGCCAGCAGCCAAGCTGGTACGCAGTATTTT
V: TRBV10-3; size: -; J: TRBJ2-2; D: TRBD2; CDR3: CAISESLAGVGNTGELFF; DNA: TGTGCCATCAGTGAGTCACTAGCGGGAGTTGGGAACACCGGGGAGCTGTTTTTT
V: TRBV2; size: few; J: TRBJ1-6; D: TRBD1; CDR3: CASSDPPGQHASPFLHF; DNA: TGTGCCAGCAGTGACCCTCCGGGACAGCACGCTTCCCCCTTTCTCCACTTT
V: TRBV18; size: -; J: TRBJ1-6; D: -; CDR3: CASSPDMDSPLHF; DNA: TGTGCCAGCTCACCAGATATGGATTCACCCCTCCACTTT
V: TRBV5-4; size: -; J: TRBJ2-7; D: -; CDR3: CASSPEGYEQYF; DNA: TGTGCCAGCAGCCCCGAGGGCTACGAGCAGTACTTC
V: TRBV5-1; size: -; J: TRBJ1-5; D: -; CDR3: CASSLEGLGNQPQHF; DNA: TGCGCCAGCAGCTTGGAAGGGTTGGGTAATCAGCCCCAGCATTTT
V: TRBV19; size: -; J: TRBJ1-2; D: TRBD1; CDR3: CASSIPGTGSWYGYTF; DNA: TGTGCCAGTAGTATACCCGGGACAGGGTCGTGGTATGGCTACACCTTC
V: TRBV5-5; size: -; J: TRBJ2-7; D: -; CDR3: CASSLGGGVLDEQYF; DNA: TGTGCCAGCAGCTTGGGTGGCGGGGTACTGGACGAGCAGTACTTC
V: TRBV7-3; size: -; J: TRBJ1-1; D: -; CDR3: CASSSTPNTEAFF; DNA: TGTGCCAGCAGTAGTACACCGAACACTGAAGCTTTCTTT
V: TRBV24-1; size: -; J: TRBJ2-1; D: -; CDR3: CATSDLPDQSSGSYNEQFF; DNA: TGTGCCACCAGTGATTTACCCGACCAGTCCTCGGGTTCCTACAATGAGCAGTTCTTC